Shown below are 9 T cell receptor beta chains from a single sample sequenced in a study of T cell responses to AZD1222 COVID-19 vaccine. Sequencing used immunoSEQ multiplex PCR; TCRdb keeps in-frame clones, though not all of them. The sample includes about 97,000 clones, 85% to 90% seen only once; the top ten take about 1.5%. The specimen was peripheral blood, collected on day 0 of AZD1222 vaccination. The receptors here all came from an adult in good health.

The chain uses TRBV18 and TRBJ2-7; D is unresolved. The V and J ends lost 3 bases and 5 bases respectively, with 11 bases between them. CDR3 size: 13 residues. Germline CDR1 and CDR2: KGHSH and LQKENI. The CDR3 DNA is TGTGCCAGCTCACCCACACGGTCGGACGAGCAGTACTTC. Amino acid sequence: CASSPTRSDEQYF.

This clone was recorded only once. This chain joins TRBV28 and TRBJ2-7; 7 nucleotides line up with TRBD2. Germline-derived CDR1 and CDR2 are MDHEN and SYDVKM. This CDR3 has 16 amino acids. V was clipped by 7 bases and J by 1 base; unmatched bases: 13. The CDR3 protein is CASNPPAGGTSYEQYF. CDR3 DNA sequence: TGTGCCAGCAACCCTCCCGCCGGGGGGACGTCCTACGAGCAGTACTTC.

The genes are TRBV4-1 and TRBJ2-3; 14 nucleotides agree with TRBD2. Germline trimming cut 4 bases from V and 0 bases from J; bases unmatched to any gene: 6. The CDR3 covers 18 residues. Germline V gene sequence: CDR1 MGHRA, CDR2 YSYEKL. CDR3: CASSPAGTSGSSTDTQYF. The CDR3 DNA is TGCGCCAGCAGCCCGGCGGGGACTAGCGGGAGTAGCACAGATACGCAGTATTTT.

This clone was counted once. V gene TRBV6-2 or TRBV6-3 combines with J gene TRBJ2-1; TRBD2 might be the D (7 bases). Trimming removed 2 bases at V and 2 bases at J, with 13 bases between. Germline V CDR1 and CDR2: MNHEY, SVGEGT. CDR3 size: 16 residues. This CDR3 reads CASSYRRGPTYNEQFF. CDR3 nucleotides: TGTGCCAGCAGTTACCGGCGGGGGCCGACCTACAATGAGCAGTTCTTC.

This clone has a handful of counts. As DNA, the CDR3 is TGCGCCAGCAGCCAAGATCTTGCGACAGGGGGCGCGGATACGCAGTATTTT. Amino acid sequence: CASSQDLATGGADTQYF. The chain uses TRBV4-3 and TRBJ2-3; 10 bases fit TRBD1. CDR1 and CDR2 from the germline V gene are LGHNA and YSLEER. This CDR3 has 17 residues. V gave up 0 bases and J gave up 6 bases; unmatched junction bases: 9.

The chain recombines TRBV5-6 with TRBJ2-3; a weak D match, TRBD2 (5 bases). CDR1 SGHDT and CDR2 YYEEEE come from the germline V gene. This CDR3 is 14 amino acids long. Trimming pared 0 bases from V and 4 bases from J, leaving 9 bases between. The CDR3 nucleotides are TGTGCCAGCAGCTTGGGGGCTAGCTCAGATACGCAGTATTTT. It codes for CASSLGASSDTQYF.

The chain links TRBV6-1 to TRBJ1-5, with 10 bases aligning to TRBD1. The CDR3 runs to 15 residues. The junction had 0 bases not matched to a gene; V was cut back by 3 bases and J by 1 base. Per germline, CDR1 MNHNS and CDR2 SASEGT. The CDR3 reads CASSEDRGSNQPQHF. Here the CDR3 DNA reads TGTGCCAGCAGTGAGGACAGGGGGAGCAATCAGCCCCAGCATTTT.

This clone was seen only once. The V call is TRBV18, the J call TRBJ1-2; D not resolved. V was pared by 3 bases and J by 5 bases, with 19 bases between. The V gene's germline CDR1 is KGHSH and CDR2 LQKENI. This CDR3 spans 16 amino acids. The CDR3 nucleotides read TGTGCCAGCTCACCTTTTGGACCGCCTCCTGGTTATGGCTACACCTTC. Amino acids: CASSPFGPPPGYGYTF.

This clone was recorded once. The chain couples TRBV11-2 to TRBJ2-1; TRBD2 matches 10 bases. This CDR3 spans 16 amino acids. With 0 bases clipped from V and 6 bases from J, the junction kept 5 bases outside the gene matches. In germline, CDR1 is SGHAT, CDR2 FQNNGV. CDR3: CASSLDVAGGTNEQFF. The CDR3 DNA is TGTGCCAGCAGCTTAGATGTAGCGGGAGGTACCAATGAGCAGTTCTTC.